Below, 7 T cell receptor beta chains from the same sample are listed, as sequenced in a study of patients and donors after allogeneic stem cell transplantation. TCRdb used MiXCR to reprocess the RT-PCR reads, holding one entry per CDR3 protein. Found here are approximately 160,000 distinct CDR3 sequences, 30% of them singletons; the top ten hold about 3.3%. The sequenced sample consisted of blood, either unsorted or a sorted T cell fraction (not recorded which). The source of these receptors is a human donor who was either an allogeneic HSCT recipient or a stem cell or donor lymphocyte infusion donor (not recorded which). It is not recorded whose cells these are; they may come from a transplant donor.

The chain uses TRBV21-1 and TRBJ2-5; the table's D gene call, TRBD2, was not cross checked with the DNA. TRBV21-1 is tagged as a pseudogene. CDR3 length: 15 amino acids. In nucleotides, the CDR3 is TGTGCCAGCAGCGAGACTAGCGGGAGGGAAGAGACCCAGTACTTC. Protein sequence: CASSETSGREETQYF.

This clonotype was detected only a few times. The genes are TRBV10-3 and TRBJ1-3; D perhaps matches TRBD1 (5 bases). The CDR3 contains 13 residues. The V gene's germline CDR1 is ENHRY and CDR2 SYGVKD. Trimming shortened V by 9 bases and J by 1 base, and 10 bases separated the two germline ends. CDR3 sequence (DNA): TGTGCCATAACTGGGACTTCTGGAAACACCATATATTTT. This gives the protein CAITGTSGNTIYF.

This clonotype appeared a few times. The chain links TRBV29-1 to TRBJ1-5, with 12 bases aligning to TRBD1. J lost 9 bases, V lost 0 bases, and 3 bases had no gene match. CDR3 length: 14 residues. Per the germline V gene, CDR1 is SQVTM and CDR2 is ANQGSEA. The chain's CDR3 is CSVEEGTGGLPQHF. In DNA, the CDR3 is TGCAGCGTTGAAGAAGGGACAGGGGGCTTGCCCCAGCATTTT. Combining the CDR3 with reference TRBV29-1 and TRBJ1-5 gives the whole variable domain SAVISQKPSRDICQRGTSLTIQCQVDSQVTMMFWYRQQPGQSLTLIATANQGSEATYESGFVIDKFPISRPNLTFSTLTVSNMSPEDSSIYLCSVEEGTGGLPQHFGDGTRLSIL.

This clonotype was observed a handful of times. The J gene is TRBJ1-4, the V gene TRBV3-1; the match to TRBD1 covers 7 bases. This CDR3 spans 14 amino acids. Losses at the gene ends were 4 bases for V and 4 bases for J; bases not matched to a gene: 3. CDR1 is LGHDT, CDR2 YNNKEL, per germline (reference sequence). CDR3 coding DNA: TGTGCCAGCAGCCCGGGACAGCGTAATGAAAAACTGTTTTTT. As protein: CASSPGQRNEKLFF.

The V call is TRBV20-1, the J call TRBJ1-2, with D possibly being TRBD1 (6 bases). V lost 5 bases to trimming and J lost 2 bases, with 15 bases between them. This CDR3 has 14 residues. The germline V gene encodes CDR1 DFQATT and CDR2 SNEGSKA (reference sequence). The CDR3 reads CSASYREENYGYTF. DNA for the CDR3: TGCAGTGCTTCCTACAGGGAAGAAAACTATGGCTACACCTTC.

The CDR3 DNA reads TGTGCCAGCAGCCAACGGAGCGGGGGCAGCTCCTACAATGAGCAGTTCTTC. The encoded protein is CASSQRSGGSSYNEQFF. This chain joins TRBV7-9 and TRBJ2-1, with TRBD2 identical over 8 bases. CDR1 and CDR2 from the germline V gene are SEHNR and FQNEAQ (reference sequence). This CDR3 comprises 17 residues. With V trimmed by 5 bases and J by 0 bases, 9 bases remained unmatched.

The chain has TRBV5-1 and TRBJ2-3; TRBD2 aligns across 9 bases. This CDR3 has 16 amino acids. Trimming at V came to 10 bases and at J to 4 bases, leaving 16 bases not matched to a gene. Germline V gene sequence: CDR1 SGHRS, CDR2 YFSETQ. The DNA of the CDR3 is TGCGCCCTGAGACATGAAGCGGGAGGTTGGGCAGATACGCAGTATTTT. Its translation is CALRHEAGGWADTQYF.